Listed here are 27 T cell receptor beta chains from one sample, sequenced in a study of T cell clonotyping in hematopoietic cell transplantation. Clones were read by immunoSEQ multiplex PCR, and TCRdb kept only the in-frame ones, dropping some. The sample has about 18,000 clones, roughly 88% seen once. The time point: recipient sample about 28 days before transplant, after cytoreduction. Source: peripheral blood mononuclear cells, taken before stem cell transplant. These receptors were obtained from a middle-aged man with acute myeloid leukemia. Some clones in this sample may be carry-over from other donors' samples.

In this sample, this clone turned up a few times. This sequence joins TRBV27 and TRBJ1-4; a weak D match, TRBD1 (6 bases). V was cut by 2 bases and J by 8 bases, with 15 bases left in between. The CDR3 has 15 residues. Germline V lookup: CDR1 MNHEY, CDR2 SMNVEV (reference sequence). The CDR3 here is CASSLNGGGGEKLFF. CDR3 DNA: TGTGCCAGCAGTTTAAATGGAGGGGGAGGCGAAAAACTGTTTTTT. Together with reference TRBV27 and TRBJ1-4, the CDR3 gives the full variable domain: EAQVTQNPRYLITVTGKKLTVTCSQNMNHEYMSWYRQDPGLGLRQIYYSMNVEVTDKGDVPEGYKVSRKEKRNFPLILESPSPNQTSLYFCASSLNGGGGEKLFFGSGTQLSVL.

The chain combines TRBV19 with TRBJ1-4; D is ambiguous. The V gene's germline CDR1 is LNHDA and CDR2 SQIVND (reference sequence). V shed 5 bases and J shed 5 bases, with 6 bases lying between them. CDR3 length: 12 amino acids. This CDR3 reads CASSFMNEKLFF. CDR3 DNA: TGTGCCAGTAGTTTCATGAATGAAAAACTGTTTTTT.

In its sample, this clone was seen a few times. The rearrangement uses TRBV28 and TRBJ1-2; D gene ambiguous. The germline V and J ends were trimmed by 6 bases and 0 bases, with 20 bases remaining between them. CDR1 and CDR2 (germline): MDHEN, SYDVKM. The CDR3 sequence is 17 residues long. CDR3 DNA: TGTGCCAGCAGCCCAAGGCCCCCCAGGCAACCTAACTATGGCTACACCTTC. Translating it yields CASSPRPPRQPNYGYTF.

The chain couples TRBV7-2 to TRBJ1-6, with D hard to call. The V gene's germline CDR1 is SGHTA and CDR2 FQGNSA. V was trimmed by 2 bases and J by 2 bases, leaving 7 bases between them. There are 15 residues in the CDR3. Here the CDR3 reads CASSLSRAYNSPLHF. As DNA, the CDR3 is TGTGCCAGCAGCTTATCCCGGGCCTATAATTCACCCCTCCACTTT.

The genes are TRBV6-5 and TRBJ2-1; D could derive from TRBD1 or TRBD2 (5 bases each). V lost 2 bases and J lost 5, with 13 bases in between. Germline V gene lookup returns CDR1 MNHEY and CDR2 SVGAGI. There are 15 residues in the CDR3. CDR3 DNA: TGTGCCAGCAGTTACGGGGGAGTTAGACACAATGAGCAGTTCTTC. Its translation is CASSYGGVRHNEQFF.

The chain combines TRBV7-6 with TRBJ2-1; D is perhaps TRBD1 (5 bases). CDR3 length: 14 amino acids. Germline V CDR1 and CDR2: SGHVS, FNYEAQ. V lost 5 bases, J lost 2 bases, and 10 bases lay in between. DNA of the CDR3: TGTGCCAGCAGCCGAACAGGCCCCTACAATGAGCAGTTCTTC. It is translated as CASSRTGPYNEQFF.

The V and J genes are TRBV6-6 and TRBJ1-2; D is ambiguous. This CDR3 is 14 amino acids long. Germline CDR1 MNHNY, CDR2 SVGAGI (reference sequence). The V gene lost 0 bases and the J gene lost 3 bases, with 8 bases spanning the gap. The DNA of the CDR3 is TGTGCCAGCAGTTACTCCGGCGCGGACTATGGCTACACCTTC. Its protein is CASSYSGADYGYTF.

V usage is TRBV19 and J usage is TRBJ1-5, with 7 bases identical to TRBD1. V lost 7 bases and J lost 2; bases outside the gene matches: 8. The germline V gene encodes CDR1 LNHDA and CDR2 SQIVND (reference sequence). This CDR3 is 15 amino acids long. The CDR3 loop reads CASTQGGGGNQPQHF. The CDR3 nucleotides are TGTGCCAGTACCCAGGGGGGTGGGGGCAATCAGCCCCAGCATTTT.

CDR3 region: CATNLGGGYTEAFF. DNA of the CDR3: TGTGCCACCAACCTGGGGGGCGGTTACACTGAAGCTTTCTTT. The chain uses TRBV19 and TRBJ1-1; a weak D match, TRBD1 (6 bases). V dropped 10 bases and J dropped 3 bases, with 18 bases sitting between them. The CDR3 loop spans 14 amino acids. Germline values: CDR1 LNHDA, CDR2 SQIVND (reference sequence).

This chain uses TRBV29-1 with TRBJ1-2; D perhaps matches TRBD1 (5 bases). CDR1 and CDR2 from the germline V gene are SQVTM and ANQGSEA. Trimming pared 3 bases from V and 7 bases from J, leaving 9 bases between. The CDR3 has 11 amino acids. The CDR3 DNA reads as TGCAGCGTTGATCGGGGGGGTGGCTACACCTTC. Amino acid sequence: CSVDRGGGYTF. Looking up the rest from reference TRBV29-1 and TRBJ1-2 gives the full variable domain: SAVISQKPSRDICQRGTSLTIQCQVDSQVTMMFWYRQQPGQSLTLIATANQGSEATYESGFVIDKFPISRPNLTFSTLTVSNMSPEDSSIYLCSVDRGGGYTFGSGTRLTVV.

The chain combines TRBV19 with TRBJ1-5; tentatively, D is TRBD1 (6 bases). The germline V and J ends were trimmed by 6 bases and 6 bases, with 24 bases remaining between them. CDR3 length equals 17 residues. Germline values: CDR1 LNHDA, CDR2 SQIVND (reference sequence). The CDR3 region is CASSPQGKGHRSQPQHF. The CDR3 DNA sequence: TGTGCCAGTAGCCCCCAGGGGAAGGGACATAGGTCTCAGCCCCAGCATTTT.

J is TRBJ2-2 and V is TRBV7-9, with no clear D. The CDR3 extends over 12 amino acids. Germline V lookup: CDR1 SEHNR, CDR2 FQNEAQ (reference sequence). Trimming shortened V by 3 bases and J by 7 bases, and 6 bases separated the two germline ends. In DNA, the CDR3 is TGTGCCAGCAGCTTGGGGAACGGGGAGCTGTTTTTT. Encoded protein: CASSLGNGELFF.

The chain is built from TRBV19 and TRBJ1-1; D may be TRBD1 (6 bases). Trimming removed 1 base at V and 1 base at J, with 10 bases between. This CDR3 has 15 residues. The germline V gene encodes CDR1 LNHDA and CDR2 SQIVND (reference sequence). The CDR3 DNA reads as TGTGCCAGTAGTATAGGGCAACAGGGGAACACTGAAGCTTTCTTT. Protein product: CASSIGQQGNTEAFF. Together with reference TRBV19 and TRBJ1-1, the CDR3 gives the full variable domain: DGGITQSPKYLFRKEGQNVTLSCEQNLNHDAMYWYRQDPGQGLRLIYYSQIVNDFQKGDIAEGYSVSREKKESFPLTVTSAQKNPTAFYLCASSIGQQGNTEAFFGQGTRLTVV.

The chain recombines TRBV4-2 with TRBJ2-3; 10 nucleotides line up with TRBD2. With 1 base clipped from V and 7 bases from J, the junction kept 5 bases outside the gene matches. This CDR3 has 15 residues. Per the germline V gene, CDR1 is LGHNA and CDR2 is YNFKEQ. This chain's CDR3 is CASSQGTSGENTQYF. The CDR3 DNA is TGTGCCAGCAGCCAAGGGACTAGCGGAGAGAATACGCAGTATTTT.

The chain has TRBV6-5 and TRBJ2-7; D ambiguous. Germline CDR1 is MNHEY and CDR2 is SVGAGI. Between the trimmed V and J ends, which lost 0 bases and 0 bases, there was a span of 9 bases. This CDR3 is built from 15 residues. CDR3 nucleotides: TGTGCCAGCAGTTACTCACCCGAGAGCTCCTACGAGCAGTACTTC. Protein sequence: CASSYSPESSYEQYF.

This clone was seen only once. CDR3 DNA: TGCAGCGTTGTAAGGGAAGGCATTACGCAGTATTTT. Translating gives CSVVREGITQYF. The chain is built from TRBV29-1 and TRBJ2-3, with unresolved D. Germline CDR1 reads SQVTM; CDR2 reads ANQGSEA. The V end lost 4 bases, the J end lost 8 bases, and 13 bases lay between the germline ends. CDR3 length: 12 amino acids.

This clone has just one count. The V call is TRBV28, the J call TRBJ2-7; D possibly corresponds to TRBD2 (5 bases). The CDR3 has 12 residues. Germline CDR1 reads MDHEN; CDR2 reads SYDVKM. Deletions cut 5 bases from V and 5 bases from J, with 10 bases between. The CDR3 DNA is TGTGCCAGCAGTGGAGGTGCCCACGAGCAGTACTTC. The encoded protein is CASSGGAHEQYF.

V is TRBV18 and J is TRBJ1-2; unclear D gene. Germline-derived CDR1 and CDR2 are KGHSH and LQKENI. Trimming shortened V by 6 bases and J by 3 bases, and 5 bases separated the two germline ends. The length of the CDR3 is 11 residues. CDR3 amino acids: CASSRDYGYTF. The CDR3 nucleotides read TGTGCCAGCTCCCGGGACTATGGCTACACCTTC.

The chain has TRBV9 and TRBJ1-1; D unclear. Trimming cost V 0 bases and J 5 bases, with 8 bases left between them. CDR1 is SGDLS, CDR2 YYNGEE, per germline. The CDR3 runs 13 residues. The CDR3 DNA reads TGTGCCAGCAGCGTAGGGTTCGGGACTGAAGCTTTCTTT. This translates into CASSVGFGTEAFF.

The V call is TRBV7-6, the J call TRBJ2-7; no definite D call. CDR1 and CDR2 from the germline V gene are SGHVS and FNYEAQ. The CDR3 loop spans 13 amino acids. Trimming stripped 0 bases from V and 1 base from J, with 4 bases between. CDR3 coding DNA: TGTGCCAGCAGCTTAGCGGCTTCCTACGAGCAGTACTTC. Encoded protein: CASSLAASYEQYF.

This chain uses TRBV30 with TRBJ2-1; D not certain. The V end was cut by 0 bases, the J end by 9 bases, with 9 bases between. CDR3 length: 12 amino acids. The germline gives CDR1 GTSNPN, CDR2 SVGIG (reference sequence). CDR3 region: CAWSVLPTEQFF. The CDR3 DNA sequence: TGTGCCTGGAGTGTTTTACCGACTGAGCAGTTCTTC. Filled out from reference TRBV30 and TRBJ2-1, the complete variable domain reads SQTIHQWPATLVQPVGSPLSLECTVEGTSNPNLYWYRQAAGRGLQLLFYSVGIGQISSEVPQNLSASRPQDRQFILSSKKLLLSDSGFYLCAWSVLPTEQFFGPGTRLTVL.

CDR3: CASITDRDYGYTF. CDR3 nucleotides: TGTGCCAGCATCACGGACAGGGATTACGGCTACACCTTC. V gene TRBV6-6 combines with J gene TRBJ1-2; 8 nucleotides line up with TRBD1. This CDR3 has 13 amino acids. V dropped 7 bases and J dropped 8; count of bases not matched to a gene: 9. Germline V gives CDR1 MNHNY, CDR2 SVGAGI (reference sequence).

The chain is built from TRBV18 and TRBJ2-3; D unresolved. Deletions cut 0 bases from V and 4 bases from J, with 8 bases between. The germline V gene has CDR1 KGHSH and CDR2 LQKENI. The CDR3 sequence is 14 residues long. As DNA, the CDR3 is TGTGCCAGCTCACCACCGTCACCCCCAGATACGCAGTATTTT. It encodes CASSPPSPPDTQYF.

The count of this clone is one. The chain links TRBV5-8 to TRBJ2-3; D gene uncertain. Deletions cut 4 bases from V and 3 bases from J, with 6 bases between. The germline V gene encodes CDR1 SGHTS and CDR2 YDEGEE. The CDR3 has 12 residues. This CDR3 reads CASSRRTDTQYF. Written as DNA, the CDR3 is TGTGCCAGCAGCCGACGAACAGATACGCAGTATTTT.

A few counts support this clone. Other DNA variants within this sample encode the same CDR3. This chain joins TRBV4-3 and TRBJ1-4; D perhaps matches TRBD1 (5 bases). The CDR3 spans 12 residues. V shed 3 bases and J shed 7 bases, with 6 bases lying between them. Germline V CDR1 and CDR2: LGHNA, YSLEER. The CDR3 loop is CASSQGPEKLFF. The CDR3 DNA is TGCGCCAGCAGCCAGGGGCCTGAAAAACTGTTTTTT.

This rearrangement joins TRBV9 to TRBJ1-2; possibly TRBD1 for D (6 bases). Trimming left V 3 bases short and J 6 bases short, with 15 bases between. Germline V CDR1 and CDR2: SGDLS, YYNGEE. The CDR3 loop spans 14 amino acids. CDR3 sequence: CASSEGGDWDGYTF. DNA for the CDR3: TGTGCCAGCAGCGAGGGGGGGGATTGGGATGGCTACACCTTC.

This chain connects TRBV5-6 to TRBJ2-5; 12 nucleotides agree with TRBD2. CDR1 SGHDT and CDR2 YYEEEE come from the germline V gene. The CDR3 sequence is 16 residues long. V shed 2 bases, J shed 2 bases, and the junction held 4 bases outside the gene matches. CDR3 bases: TGTGCCAGCAGCTTTACTAGCGGGGGGAAACAAGAGACCCAGTACTTC. This sequence encodes CASSFTSGGKQETQYF.